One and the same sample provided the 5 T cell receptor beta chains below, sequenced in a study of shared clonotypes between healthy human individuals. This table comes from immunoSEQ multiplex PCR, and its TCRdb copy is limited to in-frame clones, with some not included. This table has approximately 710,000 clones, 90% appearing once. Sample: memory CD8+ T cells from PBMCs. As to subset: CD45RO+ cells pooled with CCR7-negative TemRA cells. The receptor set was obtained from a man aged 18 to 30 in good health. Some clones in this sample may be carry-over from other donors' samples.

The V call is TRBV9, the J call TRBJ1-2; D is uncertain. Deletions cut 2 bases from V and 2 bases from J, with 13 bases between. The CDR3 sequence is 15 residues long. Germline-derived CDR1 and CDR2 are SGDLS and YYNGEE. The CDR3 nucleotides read TGTGCCAGCAGCGTCGGGATGGACGGAAACTATGGCTACACCTTC. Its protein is CASSVGMDGNYGYTF.

DNA of the CDR3: TGTGCCAGTAGTATAGAGCCATTGAGTCGGGAGCAGTACTTC. Amino acid sequence: CASSIEPLSREQYF. The J gene is TRBJ2-7, the V gene TRBV19; D gene uncertain. This CDR3 has 14 amino acids. V lost 0 bases and J 7 bases, leaving 13 bases between the germline ends. Germline V CDR1 and CDR2: LNHDA, SQIVND (reference sequence). The full variable domain, with the rest looked up from reference TRBV19 and TRBJ2-7, is DGGITQSPKYLFRKEGQNVTLSCEQNLNHDAMYWYRQDPGQGLRLIYYSQIVNDFQKGDIAEGYSVSREKKESFPLTVTSAQKNPTAFYLCASSIEPLSREQYFGPGTRLTVT.

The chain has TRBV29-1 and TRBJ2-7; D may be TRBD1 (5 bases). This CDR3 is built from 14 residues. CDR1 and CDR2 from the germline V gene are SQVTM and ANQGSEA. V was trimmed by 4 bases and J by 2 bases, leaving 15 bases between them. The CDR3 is CSVAYVPGTYEQYF. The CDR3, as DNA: TGCAGCGTTGCTTACGTCCCAGGGACCTACGAGCAGTACTTC.

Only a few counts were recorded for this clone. As DNA, the CDR3 is TGTGCCAGCAGCGTATCGGGCGGGAGGGCCCTCCCCGGGGAGCTGTTTTTT. Encoded protein: CASSVSGGRALPGELFF. This sequence joins TRBV9 and TRBJ2-2; 9 bases are shared with TRBD2. The CDR3 extends over 17 amino acids. Germline lookup yields CDR1 SGDLS and CDR2 YYNGEE. The junction had 10 bases not matched to a gene; V was cut back by 1 base and J by 6 bases.

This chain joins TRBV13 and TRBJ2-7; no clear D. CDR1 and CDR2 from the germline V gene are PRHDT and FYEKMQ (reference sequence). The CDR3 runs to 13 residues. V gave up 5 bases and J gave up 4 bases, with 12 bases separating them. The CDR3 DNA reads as TGTGCCAGCAGCCCGACAAGAACTTACGAGCAGTACTTC. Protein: CASSPTRTYEQYF.